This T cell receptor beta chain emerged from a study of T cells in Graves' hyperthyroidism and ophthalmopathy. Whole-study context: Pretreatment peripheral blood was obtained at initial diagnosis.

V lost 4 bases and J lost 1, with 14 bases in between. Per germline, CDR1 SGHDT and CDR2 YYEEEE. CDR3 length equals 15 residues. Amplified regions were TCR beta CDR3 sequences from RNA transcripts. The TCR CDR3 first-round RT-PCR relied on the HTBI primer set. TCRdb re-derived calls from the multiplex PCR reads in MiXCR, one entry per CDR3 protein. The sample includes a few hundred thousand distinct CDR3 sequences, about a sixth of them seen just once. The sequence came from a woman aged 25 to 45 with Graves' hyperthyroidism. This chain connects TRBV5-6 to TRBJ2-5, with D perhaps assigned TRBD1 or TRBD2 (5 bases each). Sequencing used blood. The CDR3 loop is CASSNSGRPQETQYF. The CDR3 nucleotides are TGTGCCAGCAGCAATTCGGGACGGCCCCAAGAGACCCAGTACTTC.